The clone carrying this T cell receptor (beta chain) was seen only once. Its target is not known. The sample comes from a study of CD4 T cells in relation to SARS-CoV-2 and coronaviruses. Study-level information: After roughly ten days of antigen culture, PBMC TCR beta CDR3s were sequenced.

Findings of the study overall: No donor gave both pre-pandemic and post-infection samples.

Sequenced by immunoSEQ multiplex PCR; TCRdb stores in-frame clones only, minus some. The sample shows some 20,000 clones, more than 60% of them seen only once. The germline V and J ends were trimmed by 8 bases and 4 bases, with 12 bases remaining between them. Germline lookup yields CDR1 SGHVS and CDR2 FNYEAQ. The CDR3 runs to 13 residues. CD4+ T cells from unexposed donors were obtained before the COVID-19 pandemic (2011-2018). Isolation of CD4+ T cells took place after about eleven days in culture. Testing used SARS-CoV-2 S/N and four cold-coronavirus spikes on unexposed-donor CD4+ T cells, cells permitting. Cultures held more than 1.5 million PBMCs per well with about 10 IU/ml IL-2.

The V gene is TRBV7-6, the J gene TRBJ2-1; D tentatively fits TRBD1 or TRBD2 (5 bases each). This TCR derives from a human donor in good health. The sample comprised CD4+ T cells from PBMCs, cultured in vitro. The CDR3 bases are TGTGCCAGCTCCGGGACGGGATACAATGAGCAGTTCTTC. Encoded protein: CASSGTGYNEQFF.